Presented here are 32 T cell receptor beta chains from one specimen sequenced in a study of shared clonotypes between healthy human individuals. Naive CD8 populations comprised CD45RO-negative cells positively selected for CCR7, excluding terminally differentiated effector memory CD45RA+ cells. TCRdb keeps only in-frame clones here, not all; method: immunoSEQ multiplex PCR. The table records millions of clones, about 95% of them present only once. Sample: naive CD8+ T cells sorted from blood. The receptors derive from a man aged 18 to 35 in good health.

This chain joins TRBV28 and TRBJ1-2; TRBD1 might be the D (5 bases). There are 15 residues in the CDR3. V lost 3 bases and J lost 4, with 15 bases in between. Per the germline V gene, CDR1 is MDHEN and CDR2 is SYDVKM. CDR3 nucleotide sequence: TGTGCCAGCAGTTTCTCTCTGGACACGACCTATGGCTACACCTTC. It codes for CASSFSLDTTYGYTF.

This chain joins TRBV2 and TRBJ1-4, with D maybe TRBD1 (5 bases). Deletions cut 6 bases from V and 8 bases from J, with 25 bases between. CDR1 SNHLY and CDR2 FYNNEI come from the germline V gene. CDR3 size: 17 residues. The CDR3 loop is CASRSVPRASLTEKLFF. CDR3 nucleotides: TGTGCCAGCAGGTCCGTCCCCAGGGCGTCCCTTACAGAAAAACTGTTTTTT.

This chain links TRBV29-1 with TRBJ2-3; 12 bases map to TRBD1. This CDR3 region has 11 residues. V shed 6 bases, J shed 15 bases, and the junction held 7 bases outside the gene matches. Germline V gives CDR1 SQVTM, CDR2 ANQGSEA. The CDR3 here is CSVTGTGGGYF. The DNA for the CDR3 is TGCAGCGTAACCGGGACAGGGGGCGGATATTTT.

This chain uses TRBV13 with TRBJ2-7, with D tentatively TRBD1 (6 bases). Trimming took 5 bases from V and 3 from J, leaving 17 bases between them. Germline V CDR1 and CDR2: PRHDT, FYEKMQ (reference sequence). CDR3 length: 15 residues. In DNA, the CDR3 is TGTGCCAGCAGCCCGGGACACCCTTTCGGCTACGAGCAGTACTTC. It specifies CASSPGHPFGYEQYF.

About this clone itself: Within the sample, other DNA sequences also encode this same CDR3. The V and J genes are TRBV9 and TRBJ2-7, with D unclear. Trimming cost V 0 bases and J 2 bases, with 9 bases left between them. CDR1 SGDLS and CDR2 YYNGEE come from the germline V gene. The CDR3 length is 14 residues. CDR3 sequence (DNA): TGTGCCAGCAGCGTAGGGTTGGATACCTACGAGCAGTACTTC. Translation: CASSVGLDTYEQYF. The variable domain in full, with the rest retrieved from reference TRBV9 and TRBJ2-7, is DSGVTQTPKHLITATGQRVTLRCSPRSGDLSVYWYQQSLDQGLQFLIQYYNGEERAKGNILERFSAQQFPDLHSELNLSSLELGDSALYFCASSVGLDTYEQYFGPGTRLTVT.

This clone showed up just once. CDR3 loop: CATSSGVAYNEQFF. CDR3 DNA: TGTGCCACCAGTTCCGGGGTGGCCTACAATGAGCAGTTCTTC. The chain employs TRBV15 and TRBJ2-1; D is perhaps TRBD2 (5 bases). The CDR3 loop spans 14 amino acids. Germline CDR1 and CDR2: LNHNV and YYDKDF (reference sequence). V was trimmed by 6 bases and J by 2 bases, leaving 11 bases between them.

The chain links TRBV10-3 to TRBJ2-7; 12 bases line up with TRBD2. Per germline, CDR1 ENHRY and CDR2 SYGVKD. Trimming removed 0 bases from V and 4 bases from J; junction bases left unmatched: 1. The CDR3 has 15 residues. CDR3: CAISESGLAGYEQYF. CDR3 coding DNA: TGTGCCATCAGTGAGTCCGGACTAGCGGGATACGAGCAGTACTTC.

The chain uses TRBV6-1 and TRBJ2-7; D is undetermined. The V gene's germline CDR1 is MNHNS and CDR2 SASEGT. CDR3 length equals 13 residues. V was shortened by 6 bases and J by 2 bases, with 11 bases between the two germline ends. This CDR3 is CASRQTDTYEQYF. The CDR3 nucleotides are TGTGCCAGCAGACAGACCGATACCTACGAGCAGTACTTC.

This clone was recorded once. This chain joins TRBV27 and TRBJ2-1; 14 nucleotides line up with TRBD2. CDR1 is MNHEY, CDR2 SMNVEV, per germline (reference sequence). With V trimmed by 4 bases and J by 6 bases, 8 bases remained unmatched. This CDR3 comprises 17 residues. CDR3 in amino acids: CASSSTQTSGRVNEQFF. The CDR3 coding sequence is TGTGCCAGCAGTTCCACTCAGACTAGCGGGAGGGTCAATGAGCAGTTCTTC.

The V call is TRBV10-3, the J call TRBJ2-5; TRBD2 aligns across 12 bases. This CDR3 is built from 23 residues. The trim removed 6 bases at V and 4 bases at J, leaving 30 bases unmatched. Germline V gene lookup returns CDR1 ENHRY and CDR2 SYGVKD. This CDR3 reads CAIRAEDRGPQASGRANRETQYF. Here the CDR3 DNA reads TGTGCCATCAGGGCCGAGGACAGGGGCCCGCAGGCTAGCGGGAGGGCCAATCGAGAGACCCAGTACTTC.

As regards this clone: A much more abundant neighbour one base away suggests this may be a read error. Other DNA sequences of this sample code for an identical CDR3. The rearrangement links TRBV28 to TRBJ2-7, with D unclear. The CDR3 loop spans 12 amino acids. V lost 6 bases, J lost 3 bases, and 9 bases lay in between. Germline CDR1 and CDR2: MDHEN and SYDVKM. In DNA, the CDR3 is TGTGCCAGCAGCCCCGGTGGCTACGAGCAGTACTTC. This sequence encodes CASSPGGYEQYF.

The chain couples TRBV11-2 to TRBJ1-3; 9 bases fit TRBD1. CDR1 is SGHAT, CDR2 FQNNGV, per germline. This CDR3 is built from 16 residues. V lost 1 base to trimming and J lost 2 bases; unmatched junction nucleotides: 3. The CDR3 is CASSLVGTGTGNTIYF. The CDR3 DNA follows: TGTGCCAGCAGCTTAGTAGGGACAGGGACTGGAAACACCATATATTTT.

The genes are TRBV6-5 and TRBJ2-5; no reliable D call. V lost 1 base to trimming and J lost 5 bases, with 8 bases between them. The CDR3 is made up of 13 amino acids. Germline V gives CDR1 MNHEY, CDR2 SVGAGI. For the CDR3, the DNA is TGTGCCAGCAGTTACTTGGGATCGGAGACCCAGTACTTC. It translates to CASSYLGSETQYF.

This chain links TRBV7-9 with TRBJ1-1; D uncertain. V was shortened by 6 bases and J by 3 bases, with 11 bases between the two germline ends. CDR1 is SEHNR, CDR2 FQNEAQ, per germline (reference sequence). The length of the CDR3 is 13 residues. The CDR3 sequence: CASREPRDTEAFF. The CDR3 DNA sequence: TGTGCCAGCAGGGAACCCCGTGACACTGAAGCTTTCTTT.

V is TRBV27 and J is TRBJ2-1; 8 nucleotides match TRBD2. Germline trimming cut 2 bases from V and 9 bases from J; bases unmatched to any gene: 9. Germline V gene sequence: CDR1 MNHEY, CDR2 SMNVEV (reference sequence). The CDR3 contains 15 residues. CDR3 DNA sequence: TGTGCCAGCAGTTTAACACCGGGACTAGGGAGTGAGCAGTTCTTC. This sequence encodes CASSLTPGLGSEQFF.

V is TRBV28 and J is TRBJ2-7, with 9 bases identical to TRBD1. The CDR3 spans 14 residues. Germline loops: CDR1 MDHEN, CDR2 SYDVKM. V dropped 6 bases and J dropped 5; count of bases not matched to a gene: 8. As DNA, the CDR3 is TGTGCCAGCAGGGGACAGGGCTTAATTGACGAGCAGTACTTC. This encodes CASRGQGLIDEQYF.

CDR3 in amino acids: CASRWKRLAGGSVYEQYF. The CDR3, as DNA: TGTGCAAGTCGTTGGAAGAGGCTAGCGGGAGGAAGTGTCTACGAGCAGTACTTC. The chain joins TRBV12-2 to TRBJ2-7; the table calls TRBD2, which could not be checked here. TRBV12-2 has pseudogene status. This CDR3 has 18 residues.

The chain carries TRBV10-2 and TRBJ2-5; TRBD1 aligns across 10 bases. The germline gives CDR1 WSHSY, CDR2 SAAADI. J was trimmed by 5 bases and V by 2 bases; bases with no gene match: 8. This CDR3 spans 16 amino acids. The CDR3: CASSERGQGLWETQYF. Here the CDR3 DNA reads TGCGCCAGCAGTGAGAGGGGACAGGGGTTGTGGGAGACCCAGTACTTC.

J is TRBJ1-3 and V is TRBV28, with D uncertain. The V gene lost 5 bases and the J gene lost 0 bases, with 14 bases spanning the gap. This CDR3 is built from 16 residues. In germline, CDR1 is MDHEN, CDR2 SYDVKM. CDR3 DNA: TGTGCCAGCAGTCCCGCGGGCCTTAGCTCTGGAAACACCATATATTTT. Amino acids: CASSPAGLSSGNTIYF.

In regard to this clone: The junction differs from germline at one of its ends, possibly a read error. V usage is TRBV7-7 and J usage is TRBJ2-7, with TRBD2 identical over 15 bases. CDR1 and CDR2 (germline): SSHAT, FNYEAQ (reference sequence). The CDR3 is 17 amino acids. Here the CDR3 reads CASSRRTSGRVSYEQYF. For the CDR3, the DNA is TGTGCTAGCAGCCGTCGGACTAGCGGGAGGGTATCCTACGAGCAGTACTTC.

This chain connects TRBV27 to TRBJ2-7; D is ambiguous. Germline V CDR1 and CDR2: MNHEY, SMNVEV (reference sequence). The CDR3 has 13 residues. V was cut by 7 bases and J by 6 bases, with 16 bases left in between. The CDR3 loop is CASTSLTASEQYF. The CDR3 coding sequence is TGTGCCAGCACCTCCCTAACCGCTAGCGAGCAGTACTTC.

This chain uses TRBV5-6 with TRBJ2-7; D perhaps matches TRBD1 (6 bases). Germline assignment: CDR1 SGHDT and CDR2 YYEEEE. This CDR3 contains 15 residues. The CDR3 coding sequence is TGTGCAGATCACCGGCAGGGGCTTAGGACCTACGAGCAGTACTTC. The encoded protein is CADHRQGLRTYEQYF.

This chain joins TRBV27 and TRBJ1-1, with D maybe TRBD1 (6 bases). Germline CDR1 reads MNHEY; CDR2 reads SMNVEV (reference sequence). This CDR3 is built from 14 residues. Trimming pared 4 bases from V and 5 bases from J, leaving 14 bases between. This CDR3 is CASSSRGQWTEAFF. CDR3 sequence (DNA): TGTGCCAGCAGTTCCAGGGGCCAATGGACTGAAGCTTTCTTT.

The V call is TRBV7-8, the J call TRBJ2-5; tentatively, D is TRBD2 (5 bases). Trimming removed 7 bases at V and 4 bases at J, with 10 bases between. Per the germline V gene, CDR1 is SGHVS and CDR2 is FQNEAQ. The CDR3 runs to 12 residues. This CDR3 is CASTLAGETQYF. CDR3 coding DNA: TGTGCCAGCACCCTTGCGGGAGAGACCCAGTACTTC.

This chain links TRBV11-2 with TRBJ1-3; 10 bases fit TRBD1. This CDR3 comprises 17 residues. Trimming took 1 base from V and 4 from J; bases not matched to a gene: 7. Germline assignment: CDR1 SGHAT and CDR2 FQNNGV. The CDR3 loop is CASSLAGTGESGNTIYF. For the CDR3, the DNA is TGTGCCAGCAGCTTAGCGGGGACAGGGGAATCCGGAAACACCATATATTTT.

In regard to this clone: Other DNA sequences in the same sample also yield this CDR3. As DNA, the CDR3 is TGTGCCAGCAGTTTCACAGGGGGTTACGAGCAGTACTTC. It codes for CASSFTGGYEQYF. The chain has TRBV27 and TRBJ2-7, with 8 bases fitting TRBD1. The CDR3 runs to 13 residues. Germline V gene sequence: CDR1 MNHEY, CDR2 SMNVEV (reference sequence). With 3 bases clipped from V and 4 bases from J, the junction kept 2 bases outside the gene matches.

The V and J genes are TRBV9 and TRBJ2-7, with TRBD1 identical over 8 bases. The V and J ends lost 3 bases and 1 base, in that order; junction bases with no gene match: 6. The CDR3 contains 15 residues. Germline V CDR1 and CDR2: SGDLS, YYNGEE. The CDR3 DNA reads TGTGCCAGCAGCGGCGGGACAGGCACTTCCTACGAGCAGTACTTC. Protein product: CASSGGTGTSYEQYF.

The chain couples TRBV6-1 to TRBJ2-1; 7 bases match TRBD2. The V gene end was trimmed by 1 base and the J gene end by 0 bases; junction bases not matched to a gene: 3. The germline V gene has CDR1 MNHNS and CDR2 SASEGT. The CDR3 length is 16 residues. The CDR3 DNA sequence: TGTGCCAGCAGTGAAGAAGCGGGGAGCTCCTACAATGAGCAGTTCTTC. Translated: CASSEEAGSSYNEQFF.

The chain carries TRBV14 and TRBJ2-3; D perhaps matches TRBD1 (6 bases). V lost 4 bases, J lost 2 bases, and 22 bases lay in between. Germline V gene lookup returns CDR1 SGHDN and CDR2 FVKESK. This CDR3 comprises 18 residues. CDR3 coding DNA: TGTGCCAGCAGCCCAAGCTGGGGGCCAAGTTGGGACACAGATACGCAGTATTTT. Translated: CASSPSWGPSWDTDTQYF. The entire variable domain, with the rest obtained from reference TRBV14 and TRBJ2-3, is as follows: EAGVTQFPSHSVIEKGQTVTLRCDPISGHDNLYWYRRVMGKEIKFLLHFVKESKQDESGMPNNRFLAERTGGTYSTLKVQPAELEDSGVYFCASSPSWGPSWDTDTQYFGPGTRLTVL.

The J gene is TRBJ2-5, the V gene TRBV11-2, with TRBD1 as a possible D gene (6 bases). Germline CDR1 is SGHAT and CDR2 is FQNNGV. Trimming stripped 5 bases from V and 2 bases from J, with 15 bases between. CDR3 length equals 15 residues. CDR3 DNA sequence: TGTGCCAGCAGCCCGTGGGGTAGGGGGCAAGAGACCCAGTACTTC. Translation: CASSPWGRGQETQYF.

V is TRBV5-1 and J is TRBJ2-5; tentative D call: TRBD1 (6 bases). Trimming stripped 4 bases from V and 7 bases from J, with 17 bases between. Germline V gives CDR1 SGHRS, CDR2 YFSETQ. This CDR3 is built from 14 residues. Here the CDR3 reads CASSPGHPEGTQYF. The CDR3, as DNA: TGCGCCAGCAGCCCGGGACACCCCGAAGGGACCCAGTACTTC. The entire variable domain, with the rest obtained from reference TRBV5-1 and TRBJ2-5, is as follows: KAGVTQTPRYLIKTRGQQVTLSCSPISGHRSVSWYQQTPGQGLQFLFEYFSETQRNKGNFPGRFSGRQFSNSRSEMNVSTLELGDSALYLCASSPGHPEGTQYFGPGTRLLVL.

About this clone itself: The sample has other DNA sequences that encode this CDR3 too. The CDR3 protein is CASSLEGGYEQYF. CDR3 DNA: TGTGCCAGCAGTTTAGAAGGGGGCTACGAGCAGTACTTC. The genes are TRBV27 and TRBJ2-7, with D maybe TRBD1 (6 bases). Trimming took 2 bases from V and 3 from J, leaving 8 bases between them. The CDR3 has 13 amino acids. Germline V gives CDR1 MNHEY, CDR2 SMNVEV (reference sequence).